This T cell receptor (beta chain) stems from a study of T cell responses to AZD1222 COVID-19 vaccine. Study information: Pooling was applied to second doses at about 4 or about 12 weeks.

Whole-study findings and limits: Baseline serostatus was positive in only a handful of AZD1222 recipients. Clonal diversity was possibly underestimated, and white British individuals and females predominated among donors.

A remark on this clone: Its antigen is still unknown.

The CDR3 is made up of 15 amino acids. V lost 1 base and J lost 4, with 12 bases in between. Germline V lookup: CDR1 KGHSH, CDR2 LQKENI. Sequencing used immunoSEQ multiplex PCR; TCRdb keeps in-frame clones, though not all of them. This table holds around 97,000 clones, around 91% found once. The TCR was taken from an adult in good health. The source material was peripheral blood, sampled on day 0 of AZD1222 vaccination. V and J are TRBV18 and TRBJ2-3; TRBD1 is a possible D gene (6 bases). CDR3 region: CASSPQQGMADTQYF. The CDR3 DNA follows: TGTGCCAGCTCACCACAGCAGGGGATGGCAGATACGCAGTATTTT. The whole variable domain, remainder taken from reference TRBV18 and TRBJ2-3, is NAGVMQNPRHLVRRRGQEARLRCSPMKGHSHVYWYRQLPEEGLKFMVYLQKENIIDESGMPKERFSAEFPKEGPSILRIQQVVRGDSAAYFCASSPQQGMADTQYFGPGTRLTVL.